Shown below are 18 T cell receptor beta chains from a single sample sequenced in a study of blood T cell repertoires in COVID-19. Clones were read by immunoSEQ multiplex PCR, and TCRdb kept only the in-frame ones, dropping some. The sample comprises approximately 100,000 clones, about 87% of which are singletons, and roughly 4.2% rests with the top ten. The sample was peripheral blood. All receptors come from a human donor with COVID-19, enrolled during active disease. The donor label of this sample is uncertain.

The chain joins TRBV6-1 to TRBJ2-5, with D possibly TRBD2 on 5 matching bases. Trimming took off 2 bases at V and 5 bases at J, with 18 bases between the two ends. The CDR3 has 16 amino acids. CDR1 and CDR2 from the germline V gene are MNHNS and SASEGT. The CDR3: CASSEFVVLRAETQYF. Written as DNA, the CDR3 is TGTGCCAGCAGTGAATTCGTTGTATTGAGGGCGGAGACCCAGTACTTC.

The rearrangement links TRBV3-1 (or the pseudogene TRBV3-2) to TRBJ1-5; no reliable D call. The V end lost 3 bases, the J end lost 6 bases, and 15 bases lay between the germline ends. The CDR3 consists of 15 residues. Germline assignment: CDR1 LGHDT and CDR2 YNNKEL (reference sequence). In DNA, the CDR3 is TGTGCCAGCAGCCAGGGATCTTGGGCGGGTCAGCCCCAGCATTTT. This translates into CASSQGSWAGQPQHF.

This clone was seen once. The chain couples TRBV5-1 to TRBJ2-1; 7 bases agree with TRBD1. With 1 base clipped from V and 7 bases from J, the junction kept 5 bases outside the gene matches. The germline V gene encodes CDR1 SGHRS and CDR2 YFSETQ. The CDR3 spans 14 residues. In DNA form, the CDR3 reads TGCGCCAGCAGCTTGCAACAGGGGATGAATGAGCAGTTCTTC. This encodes CASSLQQGMNEQFF.

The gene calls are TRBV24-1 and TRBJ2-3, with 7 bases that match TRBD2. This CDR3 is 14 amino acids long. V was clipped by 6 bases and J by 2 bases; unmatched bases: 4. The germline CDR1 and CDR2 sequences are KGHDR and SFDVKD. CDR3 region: CATSPRGNTDTQYF. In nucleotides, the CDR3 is TGTGCCACCAGTCCGCGGGGGAACACAGATACGCAGTATTTT.

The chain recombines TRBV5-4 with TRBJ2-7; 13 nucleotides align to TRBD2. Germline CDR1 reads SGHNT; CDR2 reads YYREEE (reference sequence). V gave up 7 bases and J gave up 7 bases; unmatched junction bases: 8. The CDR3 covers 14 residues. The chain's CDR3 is CASSTSGGAQEQYF. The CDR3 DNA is TGTGCCAGCTCCACTAGCGGGGGGGCTCAGGAGCAGTACTTC.

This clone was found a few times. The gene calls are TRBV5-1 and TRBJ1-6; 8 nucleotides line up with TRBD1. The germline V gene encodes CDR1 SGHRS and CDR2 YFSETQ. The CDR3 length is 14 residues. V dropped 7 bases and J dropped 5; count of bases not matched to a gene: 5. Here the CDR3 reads CASGDRTNNSPLHF. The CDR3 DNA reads TGCGCCAGCGGGGACAGGACTAATAATTCACCCCTCCACTTT. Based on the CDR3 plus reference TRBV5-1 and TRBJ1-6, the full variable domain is KAGVTQTPRYLIKTRGQQVTLSCSPISGHRSVSWYQQTPGQGLQFLFEYFSETQRNKGNFPGRFSGRQFSNSRSEMNVSTLELGDSALYLCASGDRTNNSPLHFGNGTRLTVT.

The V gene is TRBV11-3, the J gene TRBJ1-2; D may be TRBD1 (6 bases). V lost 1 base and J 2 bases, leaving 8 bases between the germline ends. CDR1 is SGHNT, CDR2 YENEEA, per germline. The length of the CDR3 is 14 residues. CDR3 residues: CASSLGGLNYGYTF. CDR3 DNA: TGTGCCAGCAGCTTAGGGGGGCTGAACTATGGCTACACCTTC.

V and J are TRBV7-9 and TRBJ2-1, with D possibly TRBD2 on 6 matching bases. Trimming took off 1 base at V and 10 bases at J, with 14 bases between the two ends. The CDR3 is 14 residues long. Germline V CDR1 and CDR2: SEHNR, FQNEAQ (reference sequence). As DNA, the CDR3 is TGTGCCAGCAGCTTAGTTTGGCGGGGCAACGAGCAGTTCTTC. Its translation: CASSLVWRGNEQFF.

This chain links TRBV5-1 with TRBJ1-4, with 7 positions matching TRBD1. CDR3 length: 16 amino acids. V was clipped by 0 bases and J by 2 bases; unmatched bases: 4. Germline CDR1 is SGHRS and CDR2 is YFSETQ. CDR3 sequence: CASSLAPTGTNEKLFF. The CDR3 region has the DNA TGCGCCAGCAGCTTGGCCCCGACAGGGACTAATGAAAAACTGTTTTTT.

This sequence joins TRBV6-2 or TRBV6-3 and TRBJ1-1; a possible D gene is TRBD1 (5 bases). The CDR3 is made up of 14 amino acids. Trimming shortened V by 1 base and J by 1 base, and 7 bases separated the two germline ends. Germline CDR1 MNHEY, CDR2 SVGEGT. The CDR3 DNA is TGTGCCAGCAGTTACTTGCAGGGGAACACTGAAGCTTTCTTT. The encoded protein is CASSYLQGNTEAFF.

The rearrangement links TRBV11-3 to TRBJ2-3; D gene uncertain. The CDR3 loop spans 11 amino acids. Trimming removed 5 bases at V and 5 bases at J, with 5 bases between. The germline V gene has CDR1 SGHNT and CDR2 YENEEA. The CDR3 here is CASSVRDTQYF. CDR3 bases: TGTGCCAGCAGCGTCAGAGATACGCAGTATTTT.

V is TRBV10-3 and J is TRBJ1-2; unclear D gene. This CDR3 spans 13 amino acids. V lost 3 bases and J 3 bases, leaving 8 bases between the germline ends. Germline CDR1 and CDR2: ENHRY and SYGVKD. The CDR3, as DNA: TGTGCCATCAGTGATAACGGTCACTATGGCTACACCTTC. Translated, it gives CAISDNGHYGYTF.

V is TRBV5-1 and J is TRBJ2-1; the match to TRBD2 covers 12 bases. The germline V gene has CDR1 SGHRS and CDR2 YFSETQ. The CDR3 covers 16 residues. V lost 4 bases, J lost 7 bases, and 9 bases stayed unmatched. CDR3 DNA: TGCGCCAGCAGCCAGACTAGCGGGGGAAGGGGTAATGAGCAGTTCTTC. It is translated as CASSQTSGGRGNEQFF.

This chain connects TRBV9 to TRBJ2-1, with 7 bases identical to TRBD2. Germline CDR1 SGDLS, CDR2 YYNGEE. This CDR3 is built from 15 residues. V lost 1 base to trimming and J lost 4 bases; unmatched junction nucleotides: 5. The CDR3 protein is CASSVLGRGYNEQFF. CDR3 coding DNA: TGTGCCAGCAGCGTATTAGGGCGGGGGTACAATGAGCAGTTCTTC.

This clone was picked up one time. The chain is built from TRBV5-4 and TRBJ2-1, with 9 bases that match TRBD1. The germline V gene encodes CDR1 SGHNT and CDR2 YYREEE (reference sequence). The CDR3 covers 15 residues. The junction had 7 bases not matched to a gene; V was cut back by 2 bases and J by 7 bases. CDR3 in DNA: TGTGCCAGCAGCTTTACAGGGGGCTTTAGTAATGAGCAGTTCTTC. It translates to CASSFTGGFSNEQFF.

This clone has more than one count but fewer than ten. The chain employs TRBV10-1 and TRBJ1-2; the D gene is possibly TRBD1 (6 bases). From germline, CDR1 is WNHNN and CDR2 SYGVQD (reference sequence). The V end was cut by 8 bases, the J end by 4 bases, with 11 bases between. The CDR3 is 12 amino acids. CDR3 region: CASGDTPYGYTF. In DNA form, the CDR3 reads TGCGCCAGCGGGGACACCCCCTATGGCTACACCTTC.

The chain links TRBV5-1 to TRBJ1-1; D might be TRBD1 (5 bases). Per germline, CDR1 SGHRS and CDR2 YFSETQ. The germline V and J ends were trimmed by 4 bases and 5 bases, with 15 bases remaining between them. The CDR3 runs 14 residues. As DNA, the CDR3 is TGCGCCAGCAGCCCCCCCGCAGGGCTGACTGAAGCTTTCTTT. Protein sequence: CASSPPAGLTEAFF.

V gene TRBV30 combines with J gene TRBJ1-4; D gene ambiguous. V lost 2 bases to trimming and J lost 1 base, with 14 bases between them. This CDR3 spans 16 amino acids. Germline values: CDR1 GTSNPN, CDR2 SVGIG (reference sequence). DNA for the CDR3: TGTGCCTGGAGTTATGCAGGTGGAGGAACTAATGAAAAACTGTTTTTT. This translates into CAWSYAGGGTNEKLFF.